This T cell receptor (beta chain) was obtained from a study of graft-versus-host responses after intestinal transplantation listed by TCRdb under 2021. The study in broad terms: The transplants that recipients got were multivisceral, liver-intestinal, or isolated intestinal. Every recipient was given anti-thymocyte globulin induction, followed by approximately 3 years of maintenance tacrolimus and steroids. After intestinal transplantation, graft-versus-host and host-versus-graft alloreactive T cell clones were followed in the graft, circulation and bone marrow using bulk TCR-beta CDR3 sequencing. Alloreactive clones were identified by sequencing pre-transplant mixed lymphocyte reaction products and comparing them with unstimulated pre-transplant donor and recipient T cells. The cohort enrolled 20 to 30 intestinal transplant recipients, one of whom was a retransplant, and a few patients without pretransplant specimens were excluded. Donor T cell macrochimerism was defined as a peak of at least 4% donor T cells among recipient peripheral blood mononuclear cells. Rather than being sequenced by the commercial service, samples from a few later patients were sequenced in-house on an Illumina MiSeq and processed with MiXCR. On the study overall, not on this receptor specifically: Early after transplant, peak levels of circulating GvH clones were associated with declines in HvG clones. The relatively low number and heterogeneity of intestinal transplant patients limited the conclusions. Patients with donor T cell macrochimerism had high GvH to HvG T cell clonal ratios in their allografts. GvH clones were detected in recipient bone marrow, and some of these GvH clones were observed earlier in ileal mucosa or blood, consistent with an intestinal mucosal origin.

The time point tag for this specimen amounts to: cells obtained before transplantation from donor or recipient. CD3+CD4+ and CD3+CD8+ populations were FACS-sorted from unstimulated pre-transplant donor and recipient cells taken from spleen or lymph nodes. The CDR3 sequence holds 11 residues, the cysteine and phenylalanine included. Only CDR3 DNA remains: 33 bases, in frame from the first base. V is pared back by 3 bases and J by 3 bases, with 3 bases lying between the germline termini. The germline V gene supplies CDR1 SNHLY and CDR2 FYNNEI. Libraries were prepared through the immunoSEQ multiplex PCR assay. For most patients, genomic DNA was isolated with the Qiagen DNeasy Blood and Tissue Kit and shipped frozen to Adaptive Biotechnologies for TCR sequencing. For most patients, genomic DNA was subjected to high-throughput TCR-beta CDR3 sequencing by Adaptive Biotechnologies. Turning to the authors' computational methods: Adaptive's ImmunoSEQ software supplied the TCR sequencing data for around 19 patients, while MiXCR and VDJtools were used to process a few other patients. CD4 versus CD8 sorting errors were corrected by removing sequences found in both subsets at a frequency ratio below 5:1. CDR3 nucleotide sequences shared between donor and recipient were removed because their origin could not be assigned. Alloreactive clones required at least 2-fold expansion over unstimulated cells and minimum CFSE-low frequency of 0.002% (template counts) or 0.001% (read counts). A clone was considered mappable if detected in the sequenced pre-transplant spleen, lymph node, or MLR CFSE-low populations of the donor or recipient. Cumulative frequency of alloreactive clones was calculated as a percentage of all sequences weighted by copy number. TCRdb holds this immuneACCESS table with in-frame rearrangements only. Some clones are missing; in checked studies, unresolved V genes explain under half, and the rest has no known cause. D and trimming come from the DNA, and the V and J calls and clone size come from that table. The sample includes more than 70,000 clones, with 85% to 95% observed a single time. Jointly, the top ten make up roughly 0.44% of the sample.

Of note for this clone: There is no known antigen for this receptor. No quality values exist for individual bases; no much larger clone is one base distant.

The receptor was derived from a human donor who was the organ donor for an intestinal transplant. Recombination linked TRBV2 to TRBJ2-7, with the D segment identity uncertain. The material sequenced was unstimulated CD8+ T cells sorted from spleen or lymph node cells, taken before transplant. The nucleotide sequence is TGTGCCAGCAGTGACAACTACGAGCAGTACTTC. Its product reads: CASSDNYEQYF. Where the CDR3 stops, the reference TRBV2 and TRBJ2-7 genes take over; the full variable domain is EPEVTQTPSHQVTQMGQEVILRCVPISNHLYFYWYRQILGQKVEFLVSFYNNEISEKSEIFDDQFSVERPDGSNFTLKIRSTKLEDSAMYFCASSDNYEQYFGPGTRLTVT.